These 16 T cell receptor beta chains originate from one sample sequenced in a study of blood T cell repertoires in COVID-19. The protocol was immunoSEQ multiplex PCR, while the TCRdb copy is restricted to in-frame clones and leaves out a portion. The sample shows approximately 70,000 clones, around 80% of them seen only once. The sequenced material came from peripheral blood. These receptors all stem from a man between 65 and 85 years old who had recovered from COVID-19.

The V call is TRBV6-5, the J call TRBJ1-5; maybe TRBD1 (6 bases). The CDR3 totals 14 residues. V was shortened by 4 bases and J by 6 bases, with 13 bases between the two germline ends. Germline V gene lookup returns CDR1 MNHEY and CDR2 SVGAGI. CDR3 in DNA: TGTGCCAGCAGTTCCCGGCAGGGGCGTCAGCCCCAGCATTTT. Protein product: CASSSRQGRQPQHF.

The chain couples TRBV6-5 to TRBJ2-2; 7 nucleotides match TRBD1. The germline V gene encodes CDR1 MNHEY and CDR2 SVGAGI. This CDR3 is 15 amino acids long. V lost 6 bases and J lost 3; bases outside the gene matches: 7. Written as DNA, the CDR3 is TGTGCCAGCAGCCGGACAGGTTCTTACACCGGGGAGCTGTTTTTT. It codes for CASSRTGSYTGELFF.

This clone was seen only once. The chain joins TRBV10-3 to TRBJ2-5; 9 positions match TRBD1. The V segment lost 3 bases and the J segment 0 bases; nucleotides outside the gene matches: 2. This CDR3 is built from 15 residues. Germline V gene sequence: CDR1 ENHRY, CDR2 SYGVKD. The CDR3 here is CAISDDRGNQETQYF. The CDR3 DNA sequence: TGTGCCATCAGTGATGACAGGGGGAACCAAGAGACCCAGTACTTC.

This clone has just a few counts. This chain links TRBV19 with TRBJ1-1, with D perhaps TRBD1 (5 bases). The CDR3 extends over 16 amino acids. Germline V gives CDR1 LNHDA, CDR2 SQIVND (reference sequence). The V and J ends lost 2 bases and 0 bases respectively, with 13 bases between them. The CDR3 DNA reads as TGTGCCAGTAGTATACAGGGCCGCTCCATGAACACTGAAGCTTTCTTT. It translates to CASSIQGRSMNTEAFF. Variable domain in full (rest from reference TRBV19 and TRBJ1-1): DGGITQSPKYLFRKEGQNVTLSCEQNLNHDAMYWYRQDPGQGLRLIYYSQIVNDFQKGDIAEGYSVSREKKESFPLTVTSAQKNPTAFYLCASSIQGRSMNTEAFFGQGTRLTVV.

The rearrangement joins TRBV24-1 to TRBJ2-7; no definite D call. The length of the CDR3 is 12 residues. V lost 9 bases to trimming and J lost 0 bases, with 8 bases between them. Germline V gene sequence: CDR1 KGHDR, CDR2 SFDVKD. The CDR3 coding sequence is TGTGCCACCGGTGCCAACTCCTACGAGCAGTACTTC. Its protein product is CATGANSYEQYF.

The chain recombines TRBV28 with TRBJ2-2; the D gene is possibly TRBD1 (5 bases). V was pared by 2 bases and J by 0 bases, with 7 bases between. The CDR3 loop spans 15 amino acids. Germline lookup yields CDR1 MDHEN and CDR2 SYDVKM. CDR3 sequence: CASSLTGANTGELFF. As DNA, the CDR3 is TGTGCCAGCAGTTTAACAGGCGCGAACACCGGGGAGCTGTTTTTT.

As regards this clone: The same CDR3 is also encoded by other DNA sequences in this sample. The rearrangement joins TRBV6-5 to TRBJ2-5, with TRBD1 matching 9 bases. The trim removed 7 bases at V and 1 base at J, leaving 4 bases unmatched. The CDR3 has 14 amino acids. Germline CDR1 and CDR2: MNHEY and SVGAGI. The CDR3 here is CASNRDRVQETQYF. The CDR3 DNA follows: TGTGCCAGCAACCGGGACAGGGTCCAAGAGACCCAGTACTTC.

V and J are TRBV11-3 and TRBJ2-1, with 7 bases identical to TRBD2. Germline V gives CDR1 SGHNT, CDR2 YENEEA. Losses at the gene ends were 6 bases for V and 3 bases for J; bases not matched to a gene: 5. This CDR3 has 14 amino acids. The CDR3 here is CASRPSGIYNEQFF. CDR3 nucleotide sequence: TGTGCCAGCAGACCAAGCGGGATCTACAATGAGCAGTTCTTC.

This clone was seen a few times. The V call is TRBV7-2, the J call TRBJ1-3; TRBD1 matches 7 bases. This CDR3 has 16 amino acids. CDR1 is SGHTA, CDR2 FQGNSA, per germline. V lost 5 bases and J lost 3; bases outside the gene matches: 10. In nucleotides, the CDR3 is TGTGCCAGCAGCCCATCCGGGACAGAAAATGGAAACACCATATATTTT. Translation gives CASSPSGTENGNTIYF.

The rearrangement links TRBV30 to TRBJ1-3, with a tentative D call TRBD1 (5 bases). Per the germline V gene, CDR1 is GTSNPN and CDR2 is SVGIG (reference sequence). CDR3 size: 14 residues. Trimming cost V 0 bases and J 2 bases, with 8 bases left between them. Written as DNA, the CDR3 is TGTGCCTGGAGTGTACGGGGGGCTGGAAACACCATATATTTT. It yields the protein CAWSVRGAGNTIYF.

The chain links TRBV5-1 to TRBJ1-5; TRBD1 agrees at 7 bases. Per germline, CDR1 SGHRS and CDR2 YFSETQ. The CDR3 extends over 19 amino acids. Trimming cost V 0 bases and J 6 bases; bases outside gene matches: 18. The CDR3 DNA follows: TGCGCCAGCAGCTTGGCGAGGTTAGGACAGGATCCTTTCGGTCAGCCCCAGCATTTT. Its translation: CASSLARLGQDPFGQPQHF. Filled out from reference TRBV5-1 and TRBJ1-5, the complete variable domain reads KAGVTQTPRYLIKTRGQQVTLSCSPISGHRSVSWYQQTPGQGLQFLFEYFSETQRNKGNFPGRFSGRQFSNSRSEMNVSTLELGDSALYLCASSLARLGQDPFGQPQHFGDGTRLSIL.

This chain links TRBV7-9 with TRBJ1-1; perhaps TRBD1 as D (5 bases). The V end lost 5 bases, the J end lost 7 bases, and 11 bases lay between the germline ends. Germline V gene sequence: CDR1 SEHNR, CDR2 FQNEAQ (reference sequence). This CDR3 has 12 amino acids. CDR3 DNA: TGTGCCAGCAGCCAGGACACGAATGAAGCTTTCTTT. This sequence encodes CASSQDTNEAFF.

V gene TRBV19 combines with J gene TRBJ1-1, with unresolved D. CDR3 length: 14 amino acids. Germline loops: CDR1 LNHDA, CDR2 SQIVND (reference sequence). The V end lost 3 bases, the J end lost 0 bases, and 8 bases lay between the germline ends. For the CDR3, the DNA is TGTGCCAGTAGTATCGAGGTTTTGAACACTGAAGCTTTCTTT. It encodes CASSIEVLNTEAFF.

This sequence joins TRBV7-6 and TRBJ2-3, with D hard to call. Germline V gene data show CDR1 as SGHVS and CDR2 as FNYEAQ. The V end lost 3 bases, the J end lost 2 bases, and 6 bases lay between the germline ends. The CDR3 runs 13 residues. CDR3 sequence (DNA): TGTGCCAGCAGCTTTGAAGCCACAGATACGCAGTATTTT. Its translation is CASSFEATDTQYF.

This sequence joins TRBV19 and TRBJ1-1; D gene ambiguous. Germline V gene data show CDR1 as LNHDA and CDR2 as SQIVND (reference sequence). This CDR3 has 15 amino acids. V was pared by 7 bases and J by 3 bases, with 18 bases between. CDR3 loop: CASNPGRGRYTEAFF. The DNA for the CDR3 is TGTGCCAGTAATCCCGGGCGGGGTCGGTACACTGAAGCTTTCTTT.

The chain uses TRBV29-1 and TRBJ1-4, with D perhaps matching TRBD1 (5 bases). The CDR3 totals 14 residues. Trimming stripped 4 bases from V and 7 bases from J, with 16 bases between. Per germline, CDR1 SQVTM and CDR2 ANQGSEA. The CDR3 sequence: CSVGVGGIGEKLFF. CDR3 nucleotides: TGCAGCGTTGGGGTGGGGGGAATTGGTGAAAAACTGTTTTTT.